These 19 T cell receptor beta chains were all obtained from the same sample, sequenced in a study of blood T cell repertoires in COVID-19 (TCRdb year 2020). Libraries were constructed by the immunoSEQ multiplex PCR assay. TCRdb stores this immuneACCESS table with in-frame sequences only. Part of the clones is absent; in the studies checked, under half of the shortfall reflects unresolved V genes, and no reason is known for the rest. The table for this sample lists 200,000 or so clones; approximately 83% of them were counted only once. Of the sample, approximately 5% is held by the ten largest clones. The sample taken for sequencing was PBMCs or T cells enriched from blood (not recorded which). These receptor sequences come from a woman in her forties or fifties who had been exposed to COVID-19.

The chain combines TRBV24-1 with TRBJ1-4; D not resolved. CDR3 length equals 18 residues. Germline-derived CDR1 and CDR2 are KGHDR and SFDVKD. V gave up 3 bases and J gave up 1 base, with 17 bases separating them. The CDR3 reads CATSDLRRQPRTNEKLFF. The CDR3 DNA is TGTGCCACCAGTGATCTGCGGAGGCAACCTCGAACTAATGAAAAACTGTTTTTT.

This clone was counted a single time. J is TRBJ1-5 and V is TRBV28; tentatively, D is TRBD1 (5 bases). Germline CDR1 MDHEN, CDR2 SYDVKM. The CDR3 has 15 residues. V lost 3 bases and J 5 bases, leaving 14 bases between the germline ends. CDR3 sequence (DNA): TGTGCCAGCAGTTTGCAGGGAATATGGGATCAGCCCCAGCATTTT. Amino acid sequence: CASSLQGIWDQPQHF. The whole variable domain, remainder taken from reference TRBV28 and TRBJ1-5, is DVKVTQSSRYLVKRTGEKVFLECVQDMDHENMFWYRQDPGLGLRLIYFSYDVKMKEKGDIPEGYSVSREKKERFSLILESASTNQTSMYLCASSLQGIWDQPQHFGDGTRLSIL.

In the case of this clone: At one boundary the junction diverges from the germline segment, which might be a read error. In the same sample, other DNA sequences code for this CDR3. The chain links TRBV9 to TRBJ1-2, with D tentatively TRBD1 (6 bases). This CDR3 is 14 amino acids long. The germline V gene has CDR1 SGDLS and CDR2 YYNGEE. The CDR3 region is CASSVGGGDRGYTF. In DNA form, the CDR3 reads TGTGCCAGCAGCGTAGGAGGGGGGGATCGTGGCTATACCTTC.

Note on this clone: Mismatch with germline at one junction end may stem from a read error. The gene calls are TRBV15 and TRBJ2-7; TRBD1 matches at 7 bases. The CDR3 consists of 14 residues. The germline CDR1 and CDR2 sequences are LNHNV and YYDKDF (reference sequence). The CDR3 DNA reads as TGTGCCACCAGCAGAGTCGTCGGGACAGTCTTGCGACACTTC. Translation: CATSRVVGTVLRHF.

The genes are TRBV3-1 (or the pseudogene TRBV3-2) and TRBJ2-1; 15 bases agree with TRBD2. The junction had 11 bases not matched to a gene; V was cut back by 2 bases and J by 6 bases. CDR3 length: 19 residues. Germline lookup yields CDR1 LGHDT and CDR2 YNNKEL (reference sequence). The CDR3 loop is CASSQSHAGLAGGLNEQFF. In DNA form, the CDR3 reads TGTGCCAGCAGCCAATCCCATGCCGGACTAGCGGGGGGGCTCAATGAGCAGTTCTTC.

V and J are TRBV3-1 (or the pseudogene TRBV3-2) and TRBJ2-1; tentatively, D is TRBD1 (6 bases). The CDR3 runs 13 residues. Trimming took off 4 bases at V and 2 bases at J, with 6 bases between the two ends. Germline CDR1 and CDR2: LGHDT and YNNKEL (reference sequence). The CDR3 spells CASSRTAYNEQFF. Here the CDR3 DNA reads TGTGCCAGCAGCCGGACAGCCTACAATGAGCAGTTCTTC.

Written as DNA, the CDR3 is TGTGCCACTACGGGGACAGGGGCGACTGAAGCTTTCTTT. It yields the protein CATTGTGATEAFF. This rearrangement joins TRBV6-6 to TRBJ1-1; 10 nucleotides line up with TRBD1. Trimming cost V 10 bases and J 5 bases; bases outside gene matches: 7. This CDR3 spans 13 amino acids. CDR1 and CDR2 from the germline V gene are MNHNY and SVGAGI (reference sequence).

The CDR3 sequence: CSVEDPGINYEQYF. The CDR3 coding sequence is TGCAGCGTTGAAGATCCAGGGATTAACTACGAGCAGTACTTC. The chain uses TRBV29-1 and TRBJ2-7; TRBD1 might be the D (5 bases). This CDR3 contains 14 residues. Trimming took off 0 bases at V and 3 bases at J, with 12 bases between the two ends. Germline V gives CDR1 SQVTM, CDR2 ANQGSEA.

This clone has more than one count but fewer than ten. The rearrangement uses TRBV5-6 and TRBJ1-6; TRBD1 aligns across 11 bases. Germline CDR1 reads SGHDT; CDR2 reads YYEEEE. J gave up 9 bases and V 4 bases, and 9 bases lay outside the gene matches. This CDR3 is built from 16 residues. The CDR3 DNA sequence: TGTGCCAGCAGCGTCCTAACCGGGACAGGGGGTTCACCCCTCCACTTT. Encoded protein: CASSVLTGTGGSPLHF.

The chain couples TRBV7-9 to TRBJ2-7; D call uncertain. Looked up from germline, CDR1 is SEHNR and CDR2 is FQNEAQ (reference sequence). The V end lost 4 bases, the J end lost 3 bases, and 7 bases lay between the germline ends. The CDR3 runs to 12 residues. CDR3 region: CASSSDFYEQYF. The CDR3 bases are TGTGCCAGCAGCTCAGACTTCTACGAGCAGTACTTC.

The chain combines TRBV6-2 or TRBV6-3 with TRBJ2-2; TRBD2 is a possible D gene (6 bases). CDR3 length: 15 residues. Trimming cost V 4 bases and J 1 base, with 10 bases left between them. Germline assignment: CDR1 MNHEY and CDR2 SVGEGT. The CDR3 DNA sequence: TGTGCCAGCAGTTCAGCGCGGGGGAACACCGGGGAGCTGTTTTTT. Encoded protein: CASSSARGNTGELFF.

The V gene is TRBV28, the J gene TRBJ2-5; the match to TRBD1 covers 9 bases. The CDR3 totals 15 residues. Trimming cost V 5 bases and J 5 bases; bases outside gene matches: 9. Germline-derived CDR1 and CDR2 are MDHEN and SYDVKM. This CDR3 is CASSRGQGLGETQYF. Here the CDR3 DNA reads TGTGCCAGCAGTCGGGGACAGGGCTTAGGGGAGACCCAGTACTTC. Based on the CDR3 plus reference TRBV28 and TRBJ2-5, the full variable domain is DVKVTQSSRYLVKRTGEKVFLECVQDMDHENMFWYRQDPGLGLRLIYFSYDVKMKEKGDIPEGYSVSREKKERFSLILESASTNQTSMYLCASSRGQGLGETQYFGPGTRLLVL.

This chain joins TRBV7-8 and TRBJ1-1; no firm D call. This CDR3 is 15 amino acids long. V lost 5 bases, J lost 1 base, and 14 bases lay in between. Germline-derived CDR1 and CDR2 are SGHVS and FQNEAQ. CDR3 loop: CASSLYLGPNTEAFF. CDR3 DNA sequence: TGTGCCAGCAGCCTCTACCTAGGCCCGAACACTGAAGCTTTCTTT.

The chain combines TRBV12-3 or TRBV12-4 with TRBJ1-2, with D possibly TRBD1 on 6 matching bases. Trimming took off 2 bases at V and 4 bases at J, with 8 bases between the two ends. The CDR3 has 13 residues. The CDR3 DNA is TGTGCCAGCAGTTTAACAGGGAGCTATGGCTACACCTTC. As protein: CASSLTGSYGYTF.

This clone appeared a single time. The chain employs TRBV15 and TRBJ1-2; no firm D call. The V end was cut by 0 bases, the J end by 8 bases, with 16 bases between. CDR1 is LNHNV, CDR2 YYDKDF, per germline (reference sequence). The CDR3 runs to 15 residues. This CDR3 reads CATSREVGREKGYTF. The CDR3 DNA sequence: TGTGCCACCAGCAGAGAAGTCGGACGGGAGAAAGGCTACACCTTC.

The J gene is TRBJ2-5, the V gene TRBV6-6; D may be TRBD1 (6 bases). The CDR3 loop spans 15 amino acids. Germline CDR1 MNHNY, CDR2 SVGAGI (reference sequence). V lost 4 bases and J lost 1, with 13 bases in between. CDR3 sequence: CASSSYGTPQETQYF. CDR3 bases: TGTGCCAGCAGTTCATACGGGACACCCCAAGAGACCCAGTACTTC.

The chain uses TRBV5-5 and TRBJ2-2; D is perhaps TRBD1 (5 bases). The CDR3 is made up of 12 amino acids. Germline V CDR1 and CDR2: SGHKS, YYEKEE (reference sequence). V gave up 5 bases and J gave up 7 bases, with 9 bases separating them. Here the CDR3 reads CASRAQGGELFF. CDR3 coding DNA: TGTGCCAGCAGGGCCCAGGGCGGGGAGCTGTTTTTT. The variable domain in full, completed from reference TRBV5-5 and TRBJ2-2, reads DAGVTQSPTHLIKTRGQQVTLRCSPISGHKSVSWYQQVLGQGPQFIFQYYEKEERGRGNFPDRFSARQFPNYSSELNVNALLLGDSALYLCASRAQGGELFFGEGSRLTVL.

The genes are TRBV15 and TRBJ1-5; 8 positions agree with TRBD1. Trimming cost V 7 bases and J 4 bases; bases outside gene matches: 3. Germline CDR1 is LNHNV and CDR2 is YYDKDF (reference sequence). CDR3 size: 13 residues. In DNA form, the CDR3 reads TGTGCCACCAACCAGGGGGCTAATCAGCCCCAGCATTTT. This encodes CATNQGANQPQHF.

V is TRBV9 and J is TRBJ1-6, with D uncertain. Germline CDR1 and CDR2: SGDLS and YYNGEE. The V end lost 4 bases, the J end lost 10 bases, and 15 bases lay between the germline ends. This CDR3 contains 14 residues. The CDR3 reads CASSPGVVKSPLHF. The CDR3 DNA reads TGTGCCAGCAGCCCCGGGGTGGTCAAATCACCCCTCCACTTT. Full variable domain (remainder filled in from reference TRBV9 and TRBJ1-6): DSGVTQTPKHLITATGQRVTLRCSPRSGDLSVYWYQQSLDQGLQFLIQYYNGEERAKGNILERFSAQQFPDLHSELNLSSLELGDSALYFCASSPGVVKSPLHFGNGTRLTVT.